Listed below are T cell receptor beta chains from one sample, sequenced in a study of blood T cell repertoires in COVID-19. Generated by immunoSEQ multiplex PCR, the TCRdb table keeps only in-frame clones and is missing some. The sample includes 70,000 or so clones, roughly 85% of them seen just once. The sequenced material came from peripheral blood. All receptors derive from a man aged 80 or over with acute or convalescent COVID-19. Each CDR3 is given with its conserved first and last residue. A D gene is named only where the DNA matches it firmly. Expanded clones are given a class, and other clones once, few, many or no size at all.

>NA|TRBJ2-1|TRBV29-1|NA
TGCAGCGTTTGGGAGGTTTACAATGAGCAGTTCTTC
CSVWEVYNEQFF
>NA|TRBJ2-1|TRBV12-3/TRBV12-4|TRBD2
TGTGCCAGCAGGGGGACTAGCGGGAAGCAGTTCTTC
CASRGTSGKQFF
>NA|TRBJ1-2|TRBV11-3|NA
TGTGCCAGCGGAGAGGGACTCTATGGCTACACCTTC
CASGEGLYGYTF
>NA|TRBJ1-2|TRBV2|NA
TGTGCCAGCCGAGCTCATTTTTGGAGGGGCTATGGCTACACCTTC
CASRAHFWRGYGYTF
>NA|TRBJ1-5|TRBV27|NA
TGTGCCAGCAGTTTAAGAGAGAACTATCAGCCCCAGCATTTT
CASSLRENYQPQHF
>NA|TRBJ2-7|TRBV11-2|NA
TGTGCCAGTACGAGGGACTCCCTCTCCTACGAGCAGTACTTC
CASTRDSLSYEQYF
>NA|TRBJ1-6|TRBV12-3/TRBV12-4|NA
TGTGCCAGTCAGGGGTCCTATAATTCACCCCTCCACTTT
CASQGSYNSPLHF
>NA|TRBJ2-1|TRBV9|TRBD1
TGTGCCAGCAGCTTCGTCTACACAGGGGGCCGGAATGAGCAGTTCTTC
CASSFVYTGGRNEQFF
>NA|TRBJ1-6|TRBV3-1/TRBV3-2|NA
TGTGCCAGCAGCCCCTACGGGGGGACGGGTTCACCCCTCCACTTT
CASSPYGGTGSPLHF
>few|TRBJ2-7|TRBV6-2/TRBV6-3|NA
TGTGCCAGCAGTCAGGGGTCCTACGAGCAGTACTTC
CASSQGSYEQYF
>NA|TRBJ1-6|TRBV5-4|TRBD1
TGTGCCAGCAGCTCTGGGACAGGTCATAGACCCCTCCACTTT
CASSSGTGHRPLHF
>NA|TRBJ2-6|TRBV6-6|NA
TGTGCCACCGTTACAGGGAAGGGCTCTGGGGCCAACGTCCTGACTTTC
CATVTGKGSGANVLTF
>NA|TRBJ1-1|TRBV28|NA
TGTGCCAGCAAAGTTAGAGCTGAAGCTTTCTTT
CASKVRAEAFF
>NA|TRBJ1-6|TRBV11-3|NA
TGTGCCAGCAGCTTAGGGGGAGCTCGGGCTTATTCACCCCTCCACTTT
CASSLGGARAYSPLHF
>NA|TRBJ2-7|TRBV11-2|NA
TGTGCCAGCAGCACCAGGGCTGTAGGGGGTAGTGGGATAAACGAGCAGTACTTC
CASSTRAVGGSGINEQYF
>NA|TRBJ1-6|TRBV5-1|TRBD1
TGCGCTATGGTCCCCCAGGGGGCGGGCTTCAATTCACCCCTCCACTTT
CAMVPQGAGFNSPLHF
>NA|TRBJ2-1|TRBV10-3|TRBD1
TGTGCCATCAGTGAGAGACAGGGTGCTAATGAGCAGTTCTTC
CAISERQGANEQFF
>once|TRBJ2-1|TRBV11-3|TRBD2
TGTGCCAGCAGCCCGGGGGGGGGTTTTAGCGGGCGAGATGAGCAGTTCTTC
CASSPGGGFSGRDEQFF
>few|TRBJ1-6|TRBV15|NA
TGTGCCACCAGCAGAGTCCGGGGTGTTCTCAATTCACCCCTCCACTTT
CATSRVRGVLNSPLHF
>few|TRBJ1-3|TRBV7-2|NA
TGTGCCAGCAGCTTAGCGGGGGCAGGTGGAAACACCATATATTTT
CASSLAGAGGNTIYF
>NA|TRBJ1-3|TRBV2|NA
TGTGCCAGCAGCCTACTTGCGGCTGGAAACACCATATATTTT
CASSLLAAGNTIYF
>NA|TRBJ1-1|TRBV20-1|NA
TGCAGTGCCCCGGGAGGAGGGGAAGCTTTCTTT
CSAPGGGEAFF
>NA|TRBJ2-1|TRBV6-4|TRBD2
TGTGCCAGCAGTGAGTACGGGACTAGCGTTTCCCTGTTCTTC
CASSEYGTSVSLFF
>NA|TRBJ1-1|TRBV30|NA
TGTGCCCGCGGTGAGGGTTGGAACACTGAAGCTTTCTTT
CARGEGWNTEAFF
>NA|TRBJ1-2|TRBV24-1|NA
TGTGCCACCAGCGCTGGCAGGGAGGGGCTAGACTATGGCTACACCTTC
CATSAGREGLDYGYTF
>NA|TRBJ2-7|TRBV28|TRBD2
TGTGCCAGCTTTGGAAGAGGGGCGGGAGCCCGCTACGAGCAGTACTTC
CASFGRGAGARYEQYF
>NA|TRBJ2-1|TRBV24-1|TRBD2
TGTGCCACCAGTGATTTGAGCGGGAGGGCCCACAATGAGCAGTTCTTC
CATSDLSGRAHNEQFF
>NA|TRBJ1-2|TRBV9|NA
TGTGCCAGCAGCGTACAGAACTATGGCTACACCTTC
CASSVQNYGYTF
>NA|TRBJ1-3|TRBV18|NA
TGTGCCAGCTCACCGCCCGGAGCAGGGGCAGGAAACACCATATATTTT
CASSPPGAGAGNTIYF
>NA|TRBJ2-1|TRBV5-1|NA
TGCGCCAGCAGCTTGGGACAGAACTCCTACAATGAGCAGTTCTTC
CASSLGQNSYNEQFF
>NA|TRBJ1-5|TRBV30|NA
TGTGCCTGGAGTGTGGGGCGGGGGAATAGCAATCAGCCCCAGCATTTT
CAWSVGRGNSNQPQHF
>NA|TRBJ2-1|TRBV9|NA
TGTGCCAGCAGCGTAGGCCCGGGGTCCTACAATGAGCAGTTCTTC
CASSVGPGSYNEQFF
>NA|TRBJ2-5|TRBV20-1|NA
TGCAGTGCTAGTGACGAACAGGCTCAACAAGAGACCCAGTACTTC
CSASDEQAQQETQYF
>NA|TRBJ2-3|TRBV5-1|TRBD2
TGCGCCAGCAGCCCCGAGTGGGGGAGGGCAGATACGCAGTATTTT
CASSPEWGRADTQYF
>NA|TRBJ1-3|TRBV6-5|NA
TGTGCCAGCACTCCGGGTCAGATTGGAAACACCATATATTTT
CASTPGQIGNTIYF
>NA|TRBJ1-5|TRBV19|NA
TGTGCCAGTGCCCCAGTTAGCAATCAGCCCCAGCATTTT
CASAPVSNQPQHF
>once|TRBJ2-3|TRBV2|TRBD1
TGTGCCAGCAGTACACAGGGGCTTAGAGATACGCAGTATTTT
CASSTQGLRDTQYF
>NA|TRBJ2-7|TRBV28|TRBD2
TGTGCCAGCAGGATAAGCGGACTAGCGGGCTCTGAGTACTTC
CASRISGLAGSEYF
>few|TRBJ1-1|TRBV6-5|TRBD1
TGTGCCAGCAGTCGAAGGACAGGAAGGGACACTGAAGCTTTCTTT
CASSRRTGRDTEAFF
>NA|TRBJ1-3|TRBV19|TRBD1
TGTGCCAGTAGTATGGGACAGTCTTCGGGAAACACCATATATTTT
CASSMGQSSGNTIYF
>NA|TRBJ2-2|TRBV5-1|TRBD2
TGCGCCAGCAGCTTGAGGCTAGCGGACACCGGGGAGCTGTTTTTT
CASSLRLADTGELFF
>NA|TRBJ2-3|TRBV28|TRBD2
TGTGCCAGCAGTTTACCTAGCGGGAGGGGGGCGGATACGCAGTATTTT
CASSLPSGRGADTQYF
>once|TRBJ2-5|TRBV24-1|TRBD1
TGTGCCACCAGTGACAGGACAGGGCTTGGATCTCCCCAAGAGACCCAGTACTTC
CATSDRTGLGSPQETQYF
>NA|TRBJ2-1|TRBV7-2|NA
TGTGCCAGCAGCTTAGCGAGGGGGAGTAACGATGAGCAGTTCTTC
CASSLARGSNDEQFF
>few|TRBJ2-7|TRBV5-1|TRBD1
TGCGCCAGCAGCTTTCAGGGGGACTCCTACGAGCAGTACTTC
CASSFQGDSYEQYF
>NA|TRBJ2-2|TRBV24-1|NA
TGTGCCACCAGTGATGTAGGGAGAACCGGGGAGCTGTTTTTT
CATSDVGRTGELFF